This T cell receptor (beta chain) comes out of a study of T cell changes during pregnancy in multiple sclerosis. Measured with immunoSEQ multiplex PCR; TCRdb has only the in-frame clones, and not every one. The table lists under 90,000 clones, about 94% of them singletons. The clonotype was recovered from a female donor in good health, enrolled as a control in a pregnancy study. The source material was peripheral blood, sampled in the second trimester of pregnancy.

CDR3 protein: CASSLAGLHNEQFF. CDR3 DNA: TGCGCCAGCAGCTTGGCGGGACTACACAATGAGCAGTTCTTC. V usage is TRBV5-1 and J usage is TRBJ2-1; 7 bases agree with TRBD2. V lost 0 bases to trimming and J lost 5 bases; unmatched junction nucleotides: 2. From germline, CDR1 is SGHRS and CDR2 YFSETQ. This CDR3 is built from 14 residues.